This T cell receptor (beta chain) comes out of a study of T-cell reconstitution after alpha-beta-depleted transplantation in children. Unique molecular identifiers were built into the TCRbeta library. One entry per CDR3 protein, called by TCRdb with MiXCR from the PCR reads. Of some 390,000 distinct CDR3 sequences detected, around 21% appear once; the ten largest clones hold approximately 3.9%. Germline assignment: CDR1 SNHLY and CDR2 FYNNEI. The CDR3 has 15 residues. The V and J ends lost 11 bases and 3 bases, in that order; junction bases with no gene match: 16. This chain connects TRBV2 to TRBJ2-7; 7 bases agree with TRBD1. This clonotype was obtained from a human donor who donated a stem cell graft to a child with acute myeloid leukemia. The source was PBMCs from the stem cell graft donor, collected from the stem cell graft. Here the CDR3 reads CASKTGPSTNYEQYF. The CDR3 DNA follows: TGTGCCTCAAAGACAGGGCCCAGCACAAACTACGAGCAGTACTTC.